This T cell receptor (beta chain) came from a study of beta chain features in type 1 diabetes. Study-wide results and caveats: Moderate but significant shortening of TCRB CDR3s was recorded in all four CD4+ subsets from Type 1 diabetes patients.

CDR3 length equals 13 residues. Per germline, CDR1 LNHDA and CDR2 SQIVND (reference sequence). The ends were cut back, 7 bases at V and 1 base at J, with 10 bases in the middle. Reverse transcribing all isolated RNA meant expressed TCRB transcripts were sequenced. Assay: immunoSEQ multiplex PCR; the TCRdb copy retains only in-frame clones and omits some. The sample lists 200,000 to 300,000 clones, approximately 20% occurring once. Concerning this clone: Its antigen is unknown.

This clonotype originated in a woman aged 35 to 49 with type 1 diabetes. Sequenced material: naive CD4+ T cells from blood. This chain uses TRBV19 with TRBJ1-1; D is uncertain. CDR3 bases: TGTGCCAGTAAAATGGAGGCGAACACTGAAGCTTTCTTT. This gives the protein CASKMEANTEAFF.